The 3 T cell receptor beta chains reported below all come from one sample, sequenced in a study of tumor and adjacent non-tumor tissue in lung cancer. TCRbeta libraries were built with three rounds of nested PCR, modified from ARM-PCR. TCRdb reanalysed the multiplex PCR reads using MiXCR and keeps one entry per CDR3 protein. This sample has about 90,000 distinct CDR3 sequences, with more than 65% found just once. RNA was extracted from bulk tissue without any cell sorting. Distant lung tissue was collected more than 3 cm away from the tumor edge. The sequencing sample was made of distant non-tumor lung tissue. Receptors were obtained from a woman aged 45-59 years with non-small cell lung cancer.

The V call is TRBV6-2 or TRBV6-3, the J call TRBJ2-7; D gene uncertain. This CDR3 is 14 amino acids long. Looked up from germline, CDR1 is MNHEY and CDR2 is SVGEGT. V lost 0 bases and J 1 base, leaving 7 bases between the germline ends. CDR3 nucleotide sequence: TGTGCCAGCAGTTACTCACCTGGGTCCTACGAGCAGTACTTC. The encoded protein is CASSYSPGSYEQYF.

As to this clonotype: This likely comes from a read error, as the CDR3 has no conserved phenylalanine or tryptophan at its end. This chain joins TRBV30 and TRBJ2-1, with 8 bases identical to TRBD2. CDR1 is GTSNPN and CDR2 is SVGIG in the germline V gene (reference sequence). Trimming cost V 3 bases and J 9 bases; bases outside gene matches: 4. The CDR3 runs to 12 residues. CDR3 loop: CAWRRLAFEQFL. The CDR3 DNA reads as TGTGCCTGGAGGAGACTAGCGTTTGAGCAGTTCTTG.

This clonotype was counted once. This could be a read error, since a much larger clone is one nucleotide away. The genes are TRBV20-1 and TRBJ2-1; 10 bases fit TRBD2. Germline lookup yields CDR1 DFQATT and CDR2 SNEGSKA (reference sequence). The CDR3 has 15 amino acids. CDR3 coding DNA: TGCAGTGCACGCCTTGGGACTAGCGACTACAATCAGCAGTTCTTC. This codes for CSARLGTSDYNQQFF.